Presented here are 7 T cell receptor beta chains from one specimen sequenced in a study of blood T cell repertoires in COVID-19. Profiled with immunoSEQ multiplex PCR; TCRdb holds only in-frame clones, not every one. The repertoire includes 200,000 to 250,000 clones, roughly four fifths of them detected once, and less than 2% sits in the top ten. Sequencing was carried out using PBMCs or T cells enriched from blood (not recorded which). The receptor source for this set is a man in his sixties who had recovered from COVID-19.

The CDR3 sequence is CASSPGQGGSSSYNSPLHF. In DNA form, the CDR3 reads TGTGCCAGCAGCCCCGGACAGGGCGGCTCGAGCTCCTATAATTCACCCCTCCACTTT. The V and J genes are TRBV11-3 and TRBJ1-6, with 8 bases fitting TRBD1. CDR3 size: 19 residues. The V segment lost 5 bases and the J segment 0 bases; nucleotides outside the gene matches: 12. CDR1 and CDR2 from the germline V gene are SGHNT and YENEEA.

This clone was picked up a small number of times. The J gene is TRBJ2-2, the V gene TRBV9; no definite D call. The CDR3 sequence is 13 residues long. V was pared by 3 bases and J by 2 bases, with 5 bases between. The germline CDR1 and CDR2 sequences are SGDLS and YYNGEE. CDR3 region: CASSAGNTGELFF. CDR3 coding DNA: TGTGCCAGCAGCGCAGGAAACACCGGGGAGCTGTTTTTT.

This clone was detected only once. The chain joins TRBV19 to TRBJ1-1; D might be TRBD1 (6 bases). The germline CDR1 and CDR2 sequences are LNHDA and SQIVND (reference sequence). Trimming took off 3 bases at V and 5 bases at J, with 22 bases between the two ends. This CDR3 region has 17 residues. The CDR3 spells CASSITGSEWRGTEAFF. Written as DNA, the CDR3 is TGTGCCAGTAGTATTACAGGGAGTGAATGGAGAGGAACTGAAGCTTTCTTT.

This clone was recorded many times. V is TRBV9 and J is TRBJ1-5; a possible D gene is TRBD1 (5 bases). The length of the CDR3 is 14 residues. The V end lost 4 bases, the J end lost 2 bases, and 10 bases lay between the germline ends. From germline, CDR1 is SGDLS and CDR2 YYNGEE. The CDR3 reads CASSSGFGNQPQHF. For the CDR3, the DNA is TGTGCCAGCAGCTCAGGGTTTGGCAATCAGCCCCAGCATTTT.

This chain uses TRBV4-2 with TRBJ2-1, with TRBD2 identical over 8 bases. CDR1 is LGHNA and CDR2 is YNFKEQ in the germline V gene. Trimming at V came to 1 base and at J to 4 bases, leaving 6 bases not matched to a gene. The CDR3 consists of 16 residues. The CDR3 bases are TGTGCCAGCAGCCAAGGATCTTCTAGCGGGTACAATGAGCAGTTCTTC. Translated: CASSQGSSSGYNEQFF.

The chain's CDR3 is CASSMGTALGETQYF. In nucleotides, the CDR3 is TGTGCCAGTAGTATGGGGACAGCTCTTGGAGAGACCCAGTACTTC. The chain links TRBV19 to TRBJ2-5; 7 positions match TRBD1. Germline trimming cut 3 bases from V and 4 bases from J; bases unmatched to any gene: 8. CDR3 size: 15 residues. CDR1 is LNHDA and CDR2 is SQIVND in the germline V gene (reference sequence).

This chain connects TRBV7-8 to TRBJ2-4; a weak D match, TRBD2 (6 bases). Germline CDR1 SGHVS, CDR2 FQNEAQ. CDR3 size: 16 residues. The germline V and J ends were trimmed by 1 base and 0 bases, with 10 bases remaining between them. The CDR3 DNA sequence: TGTGCCAGCAGCTTAGGAGGAGGGACAGCCAAAAACATTCAGTACTTC. Residues: CASSLGGGTAKNIQYF.